The 31 T cell receptor beta chains listed next were all sequenced from one sample in a study of spatial heterogeneity in lung cancer. Time point meaning: sample taken at primary tumor resection. In each case, whole RNA from tumor, nontumor lung or frozen PBMC was sequenced unsorted. Each CDR3 protein is one row after TCRdb ran MiXCR on the 5' RACE reads. Here the sample spans some 50,000 distinct CDR3 sequences, about an eighth being singletons. This sample comprised PBMCs, obtained at surgery. All receptors come from a female donor with early-stage non-small cell lung cancer.

Regarding this clonotype: A much larger clone sits a single nucleotide away, making a read error possible. The CDR3 here is CSVRSSYNEQYF. For the CDR3, the DNA is TGCAGCGTTCGAAGCTCCTACAATGAGCAGTACTTC. V usage is TRBV29-1 and J usage is TRBJ2-1; D is undetermined. The end of the DNA is better explained by TRBJ2-7, so the J call may be wrong. This CDR3 is 12 amino acids long. Per germline, CDR1 SQVTM and CDR2 ANQGSEA.

This clonotype was observed a handful of times. The V and J genes are TRBV5-6 and TRBJ2-5; 10 nucleotides line up with TRBD1. The V gene end was trimmed by 3 bases and the J gene end by 3 bases; junction bases not matched to a gene: 5. The length of the CDR3 is 15 residues. Germline values: CDR1 SGHDT, CDR2 YYEEEE. Here the CDR3 DNA reads TGTGCCAGCAGCTACGGACAGGGGGGAAAAGAGACCCAGTACTTC. Protein: CASSYGQGGKETQYF.

This clonotype came up a few times. The chain is built from TRBV5-4 and TRBJ2-3; perhaps TRBD2 as D (7 bases). Germline lookup yields CDR1 SGHNT and CDR2 YYREEE (reference sequence). This CDR3 comprises 17 residues. V lost 4 bases and J 0 bases, leaving 18 bases between the germline ends. DNA of the CDR3: TGTGCCAGCAGCCCCTCGGCGGGGGCGCGAAGCACAGATACGCAGTATTTT. Translated, it gives CASSPSAGARSTDTQYF.

The rearrangement joins TRBV10-3 to TRBJ2-7; D unclear. In germline, CDR1 is ENHRY, CDR2 SYGVKD. V was pared by 0 bases and J by 6 bases, with 12 bases between. This CDR3 is 14 amino acids long. The CDR3 spells CAISESRQKTEQYF. CDR3 in DNA: TGTGCCATCAGTGAGTCCCGCCAAAAAACCGAGCAGTACTTC.

This clonotype was seen a handful of times. J is TRBJ1-5 and V is TRBV7-8, with 7 bases that match TRBD1. After removal of 4 bases from V and 5 bases from J, the junction contained 5 bases not matched to a gene. CDR1 and CDR2 from the germline V gene are SGHVS and FQNEAQ. The CDR3 contains 14 residues. The CDR3 nucleotides read TGTGCCAGCAGCTATAATACAGGGGATCAGCCCCAGCATTTT. As protein: CASSYNTGDQPQHF.

This clonotype has a count of ten or more. The chain recombines TRBV2 with TRBJ2-3; TRBD2 matches 9 bases. Germline values: CDR1 SNHLY, CDR2 FYNNEI. The length of the CDR3 is 15 residues. V gave up 5 bases and J gave up 0 bases; unmatched junction bases: 3. CDR3 sequence (DNA): TGTGCCAGCAGTTCCGGGACTAGCAGCACAGATACGCAGTATTTT. Residues: CASSSGTSSTDTQYF.

The DNA for the CDR3 is TGTGCCAGCAGTTTTTCCGGGCCCCAAGAGACCCAGTACTTC. It translates to CASSFSGPQETQYF. The chain is built from TRBV12-3 or TRBV12-4 and TRBJ2-5; no clear D gene. The CDR3 has 14 residues. Trimming cost V 3 bases and J 1 base, with 9 bases left between them.

V and J are TRBV7-2 and TRBJ2-3; tentatively, D is TRBD2 (6 bases). The ends were cut back, 5 bases at V and 2 bases at J, with 14 bases in the middle. CDR1 is SGHTA and CDR2 is FQGNSA in the germline V gene. The CDR3 covers 15 residues. The CDR3 loop reads CASSVGGGVTDTQYF. CDR3 bases: TGTGCCAGCAGCGTAGGCGGCGGGGTCACAGATACGCAGTATTTT. Full variable domain (remainder filled in from reference TRBV7-2 and TRBJ2-3): GAGVSQSPSNKVTEKGKDVELRCDPISGHTALYWYRQSLGQGLEFLIYFQGNSAPDKSGLPSDRFSAERTGGSVSTLTIQRTQQEDSAVYLCASSVGGGVTDTQYFGPGTRLTVL.

Ten or more counts support this clonotype. The chain couples TRBV20-1 to TRBJ2-5, with 8 nucleotides matching TRBD2. V was clipped by 0 bases and J by 6 bases; unmatched bases: 9. CDR3 size: 15 residues. Germline values: CDR1 DFQATT, CDR2 SNEGSKA (reference sequence). This CDR3 reads CSARDLTGGHKTQYF. The DNA for the CDR3 is TGCAGTGCTAGAGATCTGACGGGGGGGCACAAGACCCAGTACTTC.

The table lists this clonotype with many counts. V usage is TRBV7-2 and J usage is TRBJ2-2; D uncertain. CDR1 and CDR2 from the germline V gene are SGHTA and FQGNSA. Trimming left V 8 bases short and J 0 bases short, with 13 bases between. The CDR3 is 15 amino acids. The CDR3 sequence is CASLPGLANTGELFF. CDR3 bases: TGTGCCAGCCTCCCGGGCCTCGCGAACACCGGGGAGCTGTTTTTT.

This clonotype turned up a few times. The V call is TRBV20-1, the J call TRBJ2-1, with 7 bases fitting TRBD2. Germline V gene sequence: CDR1 DFQATT, CDR2 SNEGSKA (reference sequence). The CDR3 has 14 residues. V gave up 1 base and J gave up 5 bases; unmatched junction bases: 5. The CDR3: CSARASGVDNEQFF. The CDR3 region has the DNA TGCAGTGCTAGAGCCAGCGGGGTCGACAATGAGCAGTTCTTC.

The chain recombines TRBV18 with TRBJ2-7; possible D gene TRBD2, 6 bases. The CDR3 spans 15 residues. Trimming removed 2 bases at V and 3 bases at J, with 14 bases between. Germline assignment: CDR1 KGHSH and CDR2 LQKENI. CDR3 sequence: CASSPFTGESYEQYF. CDR3 sequence (DNA): TGTGCCAGCTCACCATTTACGGGGGAAAGCTACGAGCAGTACTTC.

This clonotype has just a few counts. The V gene is TRBV20-1, the J gene TRBJ2-2, with a possible D match to TRBD1 (6 bases). V lost 4 bases and J lost 7, with 10 bases in between. The CDR3 has 12 residues. In germline, CDR1 is DFQATT, CDR2 SNEGSKA (reference sequence). DNA for the CDR3: TGCAGTGCTAACAGGGTGGTCGGGGAGCTGTTTTTT. It encodes CSANRVVGELFF.

This clonotype was seen ten or more times. J is TRBJ2-7 and V is TRBV7-2; maybe TRBD1 (6 bases). The V end was cut by 4 bases, the J end by 1 base, with 8 bases between. The CDR3 sequence is 13 residues long. The V gene's germline CDR1 is SGHTA and CDR2 FQGNSA. The DNA of the CDR3 is TGTGCCAGCAGCTCTACAGGGTCCTACGAGCAGTACTTC. Residues: CASSSTGSYEQYF.

The J gene is TRBJ1-2, the V gene TRBV18; 9 nucleotides match TRBD1. Germline values: CDR1 KGHSH, CDR2 LQKENI. This CDR3 comprises 14 residues. V trimming: 6 bases; J trimming: 3 bases; junction bases outside the gene matches: 5. CDR3 bases: TGTGCCAGCTCGTTTGGACAGGGGCACTATGGCTACACCTTC. Translated, it gives CASSFGQGHYGYTF.

This clonotype was seen a handful of times. The rearrangement joins TRBV7-9 to TRBJ2-7; 7 nucleotides line up with TRBD2. Trimming cost V 5 bases and J 4 bases; bases outside gene matches: 17. The V gene's germline CDR1 is SEHNR and CDR2 FQNEAQ (reference sequence). The CDR3 sequence is 17 residues long. The CDR3 DNA follows: TGTGCCAGCAGCCACTCTCCTTTCGCGGGGGTCGCGTACGAGCAGTACTTC. This encodes CASSHSPFAGVAYEQYF.

The chain couples TRBV5-6 to TRBJ2-4; D unresolved. The CDR3 is 16 amino acids. Between the trimmed V and J ends, which lost 1 base and 0 bases, there was a span of 11 bases. Germline CDR1 reads SGHDT; CDR2 reads YYEEEE. CDR3 region: CASSLRFPLAKNIQYF. The CDR3, as DNA: TGTGCCAGCAGCTTGCGGTTCCCCTTAGCCAAAAACATTCAGTACTTC.

The rearrangement links TRBV29-1 to TRBJ1-2; D may be TRBD1 (6 bases). V dropped 3 bases and J dropped 2 bases, with 13 bases sitting between them. The CDR3 length is 14 residues. Germline values: CDR1 SQVTM, CDR2 ANQGSEA. DNA for the CDR3: TGCAGCGTTGAGTCCAGGGGCGCGAACTATGGCTACACCTTC. Protein product: CSVESRGANYGYTF.

A few counts support this clonotype. The V and J genes are TRBV7-2 and TRBJ2-3; 8 bases line up with TRBD2. The CDR3 contains 12 residues. The ends lost 4 bases at V and 11 bases at J; junction bases unmatched: 5. CDR1 and CDR2 from the germline V gene are SGHTA and FQGNSA. The CDR3 spells CASSSGLVEQYF. The CDR3 coding sequence is TGTGCCAGCAGCTCGGGACTAGTAGAGCAGTATTTT.

This rearrangement joins TRBV7-6 to TRBJ2-7, with D unclear. Trimming took off 1 base at V and 2 bases at J, with 9 bases between the two ends. In germline, CDR1 is SGHVS, CDR2 FNYEAQ. CDR3 length: 14 amino acids. The CDR3 DNA follows: TGTGCCAGCAGCTTAGGAGGTCCGACCTACGAGCAGTACTTC. This translates into CASSLGGPTYEQYF. Full variable domain (outside the CDR3, taken from reference TRBV7-6 and TRBJ2-7): GAGVSQSPRYKVTKRGQDVALRCDPISGHVSLYWYRQALGQGPEFLTYFNYEAQQDKSGLPNDRFSAERPEGSISTLTIQRTEQRDSAMYRCASSLGGPTYEQYFGPGTRLTVT.

This clonotype has just a few counts. The CDR3 DNA sequence: TGTGCCAGCAGTTCCAATACCGGCGAGGAGACCCAGTACTTC. Translation gives CASSSNTGEETQYF. V and J are TRBV6-5 and TRBJ2-5; D gene uncertain. Germline lookup yields CDR1 MNHEY and CDR2 SVGAGI. The CDR3 has 14 amino acids. Trimming left V 4 bases short and J 5 bases short, with 14 bases between.

The gene calls are TRBV20-1 and TRBJ1-4; D remains unclear. CDR1 is DFQATT and CDR2 is SNEGSKA in the germline V gene (reference sequence). Trimming removed 3 bases at V and 7 bases at J, with 12 bases between. The CDR3 is 13 residues long. This CDR3 is CSARKGGGEKLFF. CDR3 coding DNA: TGCAGTGCTAGGAAGGGAGGCGGTGAAAAACTGTTTTTT.

The chain is built from TRBV6-1 and TRBJ1-2; D is perhaps TRBD1 (5 bases). CDR3 length: 16 residues. Germline-derived CDR1 and CDR2 are MNHNS and SASEGT. The V gene lost 2 bases and the J gene lost 4 bases, with 17 bases spanning the gap. The CDR3 DNA follows: TGTGCCAGCAGTGAAACGGGACTCCGGTTGGGCTATGGCTACACCTTC. This sequence encodes CASSETGLRLGYGYTF.

V gene TRBV20-1 combines with J gene TRBJ1-6; TRBD1 agrees at 7 bases. The V gene's germline CDR1 is DFQATT and CDR2 SNEGSKA (reference sequence). The CDR3 contains 14 residues. The V and J ends lost 5 bases and 5 bases, in that order; junction bases with no gene match: 6. CDR3 sequence: CSAGTGQNNSPLHF. The CDR3 region has the DNA TGCAGTGCTGGGACGGGACAGAATAATTCACCCCTCCACTTT.

At least ten counts were recorded for this clonotype. The DNA for the CDR3 is TGTGCCAGCAGCATACTAGCGGGGGTTAGCACAGATACGCAGTATTTT. Translated: CASSILAGVSTDTQYF. V is TRBV7-6 and J is TRBJ2-3; TRBD2 aligns across 11 bases. Per germline, CDR1 SGHVS and CDR2 FNYEAQ. The CDR3 totals 16 residues. The J segment lost 0 bases and the V segment lost 5 bases, leaving 4 bases of the junction unmatched.

A note on this clonotype: This CDR3 is missing its conserved last phenylalanine or tryptophan, likely due to a read error. The chain links TRBV28 to TRBJ2-7, with D unclear. Trimming cost V 5 bases and J 0 bases, with 5 bases left between them. CDR3 length: 12 amino acids. CDR1 is MDHEN, CDR2 SYDVKM, per germline. CDR3 bases: TGTGCCAGCAGTCCAAGCTCCTACGAGCAGTACTCC. Its protein is CASSPSSYEQYS.

This clonotype occurred many times. The chain is built from TRBV5-1 and TRBJ2-3, with D possibly TRBD1 on 6 matching bases. The CDR3 loop spans 15 amino acids. CDR1 and CDR2 (germline): SGHRS, YFSETQ. The germline V and J ends were trimmed by 2 bases and 6 bases, with 16 bases remaining between them. CDR3 sequence (DNA): TGCGCCAGCAGCTTTTCACAGGGTGCGATGGATACGCAGTATTTT. This encodes CASSFSQGAMDTQYF.

This clonotype was counted a few times. CDR3 protein: CASSWRENTEAFF. As DNA, the CDR3 is TGTGCCAGCAGCTGGCGGGAAAACACTGAAGCTTTCTTT. The rearrangement joins TRBV11-2 to TRBJ1-1; no clear D. CDR3 length: 13 residues. The V gene lost 4 bases and the J gene lost 2 bases, with 8 bases spanning the gap. Germline V gives CDR1 SGHAT, CDR2 FQNNGV. Drawing the rest from reference TRBV11-2 and TRBJ1-1, the complete variable domain is EAGVAQSPRYKIIEKRQSVAFWCNPISGHATLYWYQQILGQGPKLLIQFQNNGVVDDSQLPKDRFSAERLKGVDSTLKIQPAKLEDSAVYLCASSWRENTEAFFGQGTRLTVV.

This clonotype was found many times. The rearrangement links TRBV12-3 or TRBV12-4 to TRBJ1-2, with D perhaps TRBD1 (6 bases). Trimming took off 6 bases at V and 4 bases at J, with 12 bases between the two ends. The CDR3 contains 13 residues. The CDR3 nucleotides are TGTGCCAGCAGCCCCGGACAGATCTATGGCTACACCTTC. This sequence encodes CASSPGQIYGYTF.

The V call is TRBV5-1, the J call TRBJ1-2, with D maybe TRBD1 (5 bases). Trimming took 6 bases from V and 7 from J, leaving 19 bases between them. CDR1 and CDR2 from the germline V gene are SGHRS and YFSETQ. The CDR3 runs to 14 residues. The CDR3: CASTQSIQGSGYTF. CDR3 bases: TGCGCCAGCACCCAATCCATCCAGGGCAGTGGCTACACCTTC.

The chain uses TRBV6-1 and TRBJ2-2, with D maybe TRBD1 (6 bases). Germline V CDR1 and CDR2: MNHNS, SASEGT. Deletions cut 2 bases from V and 0 bases from J, with 13 bases between. This CDR3 contains 17 residues. DNA for the CDR3: TGTGCCAGCAGTGAATCGGCAGGGGCCGCGAACACCGGGGAGCTGTTTTTT. This sequence encodes CASSESAGAANTGELFF.